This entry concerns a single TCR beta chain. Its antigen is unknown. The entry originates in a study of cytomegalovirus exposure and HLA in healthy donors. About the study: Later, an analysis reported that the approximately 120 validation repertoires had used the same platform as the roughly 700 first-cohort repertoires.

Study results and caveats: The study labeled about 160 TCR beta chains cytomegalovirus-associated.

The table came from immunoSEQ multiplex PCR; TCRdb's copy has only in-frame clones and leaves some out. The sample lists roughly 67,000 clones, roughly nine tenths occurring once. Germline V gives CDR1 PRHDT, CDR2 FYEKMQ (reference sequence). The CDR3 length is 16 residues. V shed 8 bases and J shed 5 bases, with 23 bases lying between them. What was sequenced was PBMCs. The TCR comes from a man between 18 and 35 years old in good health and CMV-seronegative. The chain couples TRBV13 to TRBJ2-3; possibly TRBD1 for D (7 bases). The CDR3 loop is CASQAELSQGGDTQYF. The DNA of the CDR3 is TGTGCCAGCCAGGCCGAACTTTCTCAGGGGGGAGATACGCAGTATTTT.